Listed below are T cell receptor beta chains from one sample, sequenced in a study of shared clonotypes between healthy human individuals. Assay: immunoSEQ multiplex PCR; the TCRdb copy retains only in-frame clones and omits some. The sample yields about 1.5 million clones, about 98% seen once. Sequenced sample: naive CD4+ T cells sorted from blood. Receptors originate from a man under 40 in good health. The CDR3 runs from the conserved cysteine through the conserved F or W. A D gene is named only where the DNA matches it firmly. Clone size is shown for a subset of rows, as once, few, many or a class of expanded clone.

v_call,j_call,clone_size,d_call,cdr3_nt,cdr3_aa
TRBV5-1,TRBJ2-1,NA,TRBD2,TGCGCCAGCAGCGAGTTGACTAGCGGGAGAGGGGGTGAGCAGTTCTTC,CASSELTSGRGGEQFF
TRBV11-3,TRBJ2-3,NA,NA,TGTGCCAGCAGCCTTTCGTTTGCAGATACGCAGTATTTT,CASSLSFADTQYF
TRBV7-9,TRBJ1-4,NA,TRBD1,TGTGCCAGCAGCTTATTGGCCGGGACAGGGGGCATGGGGAATGAAAAACTGTTTTTT,CASSLLAGTGGMGNEKLFF
TRBV7-2,TRBJ2-5,NA,NA,TGTGCCAGCAGCTTTGGGAATTACCAAGAGACCCAGTACTTC,CASSFGNYQETQYF
TRBV9,TRBJ2-3,NA,NA,TGTGCCAGCAGCCTCAGGATTGGTGATACGCAGTATTTT,CASSLRIGDTQYF
TRBV5-1,TRBJ1-1,NA,NA,TGCGCCAGCAGCTTGGGTGGGAATCAGGCGAAAGCTTTCTTT,CASSLGGNQAKAFF
TRBV5-1,TRBJ2-5,NA,NA,TGCGCCAGCAGTATCTGGGACAACCAAGAGACCCAGTACTTC,CASSIWDNQETQYF
TRBV28,TRBJ2-2,NA,NA,TGTGCCAGCAGTAGGAAAATGTCCGGGGAGCTGTTTTTT,CASSRKMSGELFF
TRBV9,TRBJ2-6,NA,NA,TGTGCCAGCAGCGTCGGACTTAGCCGCTCTGGGGCCAACGTCCTGACTTTC,CASSVGLSRSGANVLTF
TRBV6-5,TRBJ2-3,NA,NA,TGTGCCAGCAGTTACTCTACCAGGGAAACAGATACGCAGTATTTT,CASSYSTRETDTQYF
TRBV11-2,TRBJ2-1,NA,NA,TGTGCCAGCAGCTTAGTCTTCGGCTCCTACAATGAGCAGTTCTTC,CASSLVFGSYNEQFF
TRBV14,TRBJ2-2,NA,NA,TGTGCCAGCAGCCAAGGAGATTCCGGGGAGCTGTTTTTT,CASSQGDSGELFF
TRBV6-5,TRBJ2-5,NA,TRBD2,TGTGCCAGCAGACCCGGACTAGCGGGGTCAGGTGCCCAGTACTTC,CASRPGLAGSGAQYF
TRBV2,TRBJ1-2,NA,NA,TGTGCCAGCAGTGATATGACCACCTCCTATGGCTACACCTTC,CASSDMTTSYGYTF
TRBV7-3,TRBJ2-1,NA,NA,TGTGCCAGCAGTCAATTTTGGGTTTCGCCCTACAATGAGCAGTTCTTC,CASSQFWVSPYNEQFF
TRBV25-1,TRBJ2-3,NA,NA,TGTGCCAGCAGTGGACAGCTAAACACAGATACGCAGTATTTT,CASSGQLNTDTQYF
TRBV2,TRBJ1-2,once,NA,TGTGCCAGCAGTGAAGAAACAGGGTTAGTTGGCTACACCTTC,CASSEETGLVGYTF
TRBV19,TRBJ2-2,once,NA,TGTGCCAGTAGTATCGGACTCCAGAACACCGGGGAGCTGTTTTTT,CASSIGLQNTGELFF
TRBV28,TRBJ1-4,NA,NA,TGTGCCAGCAGCCTGAATGAAAAACTGTTTTTT,CASSLNEKLFF
TRBV5-1,TRBJ2-3,NA,TRBD1,TGCGCCAGCTCGGTGCAGACAGGGGGAACAGATACGCAGTATTTT,CASSVQTGGTDTQYF
TRBV18,TRBJ2-3,NA,TRBD1,TGTGCCAGCTCACGACCAAACAGGGGTGGTGGCACAGATACGCAGTATTTT,CASSRPNRGGGTDTQYF
TRBV7-9,TRBJ2-3,NA,TRBD1,TGTGCCAGCAGCCAGACAGGGTTTTTCACCGAAAGCACAGATACGCAGTATTTT,CASSQTGFFTESTDTQYF
TRBV19,TRBJ2-1,NA,NA,TGTGCCAGTTTAGATTGGGGGAGGAACAATGAGCAGTTCTTC,CASLDWGRNNEQFF